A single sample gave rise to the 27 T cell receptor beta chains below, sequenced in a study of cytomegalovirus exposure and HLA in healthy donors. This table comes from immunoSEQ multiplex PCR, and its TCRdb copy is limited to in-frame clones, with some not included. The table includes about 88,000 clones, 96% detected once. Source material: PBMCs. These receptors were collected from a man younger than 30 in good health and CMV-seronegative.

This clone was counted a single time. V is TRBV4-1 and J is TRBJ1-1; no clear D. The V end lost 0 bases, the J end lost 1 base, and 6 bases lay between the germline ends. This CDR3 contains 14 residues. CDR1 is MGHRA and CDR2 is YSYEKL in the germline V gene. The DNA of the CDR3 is TGCGCCAGCAGCCAAGAACAGAAGAACACTGAAGCTTTCTTT. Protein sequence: CASSQEQKNTEAFF.

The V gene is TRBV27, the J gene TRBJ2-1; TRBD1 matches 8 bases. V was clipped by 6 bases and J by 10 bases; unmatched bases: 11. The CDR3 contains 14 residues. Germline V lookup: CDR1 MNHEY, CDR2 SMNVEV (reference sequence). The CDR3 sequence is CASSLGQGWWEQFF. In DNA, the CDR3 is TGTGCCAGCAGCCTTGGACAGGGTTGGTGGGAGCAGTTCTTC.

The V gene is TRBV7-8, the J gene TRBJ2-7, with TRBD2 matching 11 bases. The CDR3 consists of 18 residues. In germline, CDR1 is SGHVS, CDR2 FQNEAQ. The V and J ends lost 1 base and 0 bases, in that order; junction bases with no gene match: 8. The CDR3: CASSLEWTSGFSSYEQYF. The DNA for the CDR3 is TGTGCCAGCAGCTTAGAATGGACTAGCGGGTTTAGCTCCTACGAGCAGTACTTC. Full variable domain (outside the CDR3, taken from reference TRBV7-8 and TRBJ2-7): GAGVSQSPRYKVAKRGQDVALRCDPISGHVSLFWYQQALGQGPEFLTYFQNEAQLDKSGLPSDRFFAERPEGSVSTLKIQRTQQEDSAVYLCASSLEWTSGFSSYEQYFGPGTRLTVT.

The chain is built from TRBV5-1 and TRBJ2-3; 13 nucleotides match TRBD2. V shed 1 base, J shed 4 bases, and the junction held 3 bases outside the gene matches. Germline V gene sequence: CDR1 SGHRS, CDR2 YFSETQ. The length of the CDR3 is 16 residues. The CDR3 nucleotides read TGCGCCAGCAGCTTGCCTGGACTAGCGGGAGCAGATACGCAGTATTTT. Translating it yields CASSLPGLAGADTQYF. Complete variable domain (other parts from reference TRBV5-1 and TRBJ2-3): KAGVTQTPRYLIKTRGQQVTLSCSPISGHRSVSWYQQTPGQGLQFLFEYFSETQRNKGNFPGRFSGRQFSNSRSEMNVSTLELGDSALYLCASSLPGLAGADTQYFGPGTRLTVL.

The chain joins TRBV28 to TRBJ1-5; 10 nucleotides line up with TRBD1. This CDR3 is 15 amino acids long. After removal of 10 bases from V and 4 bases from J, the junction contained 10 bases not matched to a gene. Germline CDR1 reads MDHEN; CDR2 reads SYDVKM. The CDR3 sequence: CAIRQGARGNQPQHF. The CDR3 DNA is TGTGCCATCCGACAGGGGGCGCGGGGGAATCAGCCCCAGCATTTT. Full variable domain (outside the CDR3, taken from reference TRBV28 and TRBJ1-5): DVKVTQSSRYLVKRTGEKVFLECVQDMDHENMFWYRQDPGLGLRLIYFSYDVKMKEKGDIPEGYSVSREKKERFSLILESASTNQTSMYLCAIRQGARGNQPQHFGDGTRLSIL.

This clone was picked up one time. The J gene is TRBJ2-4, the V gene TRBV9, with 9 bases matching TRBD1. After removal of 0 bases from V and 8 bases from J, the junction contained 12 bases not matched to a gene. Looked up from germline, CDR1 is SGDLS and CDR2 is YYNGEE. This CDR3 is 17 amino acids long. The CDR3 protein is CASSVADRGPRQDIQYF. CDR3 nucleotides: TGTGCCAGCAGCGTAGCGGACAGGGGTCCCCGCCAGGACATTCAGTACTTC.

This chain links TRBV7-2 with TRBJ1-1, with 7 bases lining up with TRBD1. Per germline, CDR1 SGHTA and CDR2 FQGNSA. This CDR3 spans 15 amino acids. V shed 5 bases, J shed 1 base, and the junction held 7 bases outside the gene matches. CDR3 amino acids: CASSPRQGRNTEAFF. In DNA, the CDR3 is TGTGCCAGCAGCCCCCGACAGGGCCGGAACACTGAAGCTTTCTTT.

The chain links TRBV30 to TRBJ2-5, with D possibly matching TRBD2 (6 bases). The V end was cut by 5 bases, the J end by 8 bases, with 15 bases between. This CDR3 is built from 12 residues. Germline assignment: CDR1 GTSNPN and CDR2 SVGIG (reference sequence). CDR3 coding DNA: TGTGCCTGGCGGGGGATCGATACAACCCAGTACTTC. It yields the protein CAWRGIDTTQYF. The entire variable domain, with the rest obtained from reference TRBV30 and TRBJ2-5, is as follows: SQTIHQWPATLVQPVGSPLSLECTVEGTSNPNLYWYRQAAGRGLQLLFYSVGIGQISSEVPQNLSASRPQDRQFILSSKKLLLSDSGFYLCAWRGIDTTQYFGPGTRLLVL.

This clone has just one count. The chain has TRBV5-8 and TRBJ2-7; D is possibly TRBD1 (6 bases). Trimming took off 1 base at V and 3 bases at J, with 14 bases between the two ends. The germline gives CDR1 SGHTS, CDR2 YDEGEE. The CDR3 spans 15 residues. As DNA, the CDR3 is TGTGCCAGCAGCTTGCACGAAGGGGGTCGCTACGAGCAGTACTTC. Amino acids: CASSLHEGGRYEQYF.

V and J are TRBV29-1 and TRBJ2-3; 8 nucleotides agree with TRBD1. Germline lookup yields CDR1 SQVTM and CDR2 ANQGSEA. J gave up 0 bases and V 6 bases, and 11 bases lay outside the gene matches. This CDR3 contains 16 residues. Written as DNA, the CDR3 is TGCAGCGTAGATTCCGGGACAGGACCCAGCACAGATACGCAGTATTTT. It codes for CSVDSGTGPSTDTQYF.

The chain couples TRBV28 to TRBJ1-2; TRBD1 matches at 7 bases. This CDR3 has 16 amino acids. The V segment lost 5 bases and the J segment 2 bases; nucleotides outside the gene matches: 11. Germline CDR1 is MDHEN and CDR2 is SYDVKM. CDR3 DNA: TGTGCCAGCAGTCCCTGGACAGGAGAAACCAACTATGGCTACACCTTC. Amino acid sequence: CASSPWTGETNYGYTF.

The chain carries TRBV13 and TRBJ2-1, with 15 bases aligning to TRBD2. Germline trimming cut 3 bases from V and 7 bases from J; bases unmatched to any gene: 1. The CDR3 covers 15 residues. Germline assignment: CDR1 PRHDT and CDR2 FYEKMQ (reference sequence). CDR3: CASSLGTSGGNEQFF. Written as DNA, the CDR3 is TGTGCCAGCAGCTTGGGGACTAGCGGGGGGAATGAGCAGTTCTTC.

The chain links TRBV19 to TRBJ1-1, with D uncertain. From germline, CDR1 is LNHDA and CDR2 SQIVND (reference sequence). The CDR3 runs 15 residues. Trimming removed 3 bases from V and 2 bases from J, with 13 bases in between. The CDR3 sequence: CASSMLQARNTEAFF. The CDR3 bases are TGTGCCAGTAGTATGCTACAAGCGAGAAACACTGAAGCTTTCTTT.

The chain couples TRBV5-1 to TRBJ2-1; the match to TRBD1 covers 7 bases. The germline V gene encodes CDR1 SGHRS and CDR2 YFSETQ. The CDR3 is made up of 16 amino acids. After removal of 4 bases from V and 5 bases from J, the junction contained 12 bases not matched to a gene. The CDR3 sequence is CASSTRTGRNHNEQFF. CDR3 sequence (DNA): TGCGCCAGCAGCACCCGGACAGGCCGAAATCACAATGAGCAGTTCTTC.

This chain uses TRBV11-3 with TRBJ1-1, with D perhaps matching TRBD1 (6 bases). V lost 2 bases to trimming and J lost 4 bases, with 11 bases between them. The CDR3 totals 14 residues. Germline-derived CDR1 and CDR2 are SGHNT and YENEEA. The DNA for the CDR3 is TGTGCCAGCAGCTTAAGACAGGTTGGCACTGAAGCTTTCTTT. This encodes CASSLRQVGTEAFF.

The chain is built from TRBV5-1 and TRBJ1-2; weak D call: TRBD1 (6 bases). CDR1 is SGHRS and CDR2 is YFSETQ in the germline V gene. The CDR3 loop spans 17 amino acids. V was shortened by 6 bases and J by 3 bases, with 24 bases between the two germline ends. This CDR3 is CASTLWGMDSLDYGYTF. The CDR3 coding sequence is TGCGCCAGCACCCTATGGGGAATGGACAGCCTAGACTATGGCTACACCTTC.

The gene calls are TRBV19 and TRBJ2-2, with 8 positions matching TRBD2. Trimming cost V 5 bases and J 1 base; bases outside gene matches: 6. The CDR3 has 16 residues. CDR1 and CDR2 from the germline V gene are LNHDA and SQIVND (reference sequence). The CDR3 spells CASSPVTSGNTGELFF. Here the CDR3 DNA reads TGTGCCAGTAGTCCCGTCACTAGCGGGAACACCGGGGAGCTGTTTTTT.

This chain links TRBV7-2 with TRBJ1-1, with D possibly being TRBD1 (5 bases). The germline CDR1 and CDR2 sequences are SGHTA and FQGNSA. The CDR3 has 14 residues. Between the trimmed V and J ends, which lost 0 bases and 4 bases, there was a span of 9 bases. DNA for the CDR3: TGTGCCAGCAGCTTAGCCAGGGATCCCACTGAAGCTTTCTTT. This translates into CASSLARDPTEAFF.

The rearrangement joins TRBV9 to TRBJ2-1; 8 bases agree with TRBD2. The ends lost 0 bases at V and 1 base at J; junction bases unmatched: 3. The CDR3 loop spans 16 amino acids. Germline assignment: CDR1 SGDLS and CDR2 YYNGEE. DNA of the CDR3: TGTGCCAGCAGCGTAGATGGCGGGAGGTCCTACAATGAGCAGTTCTTC. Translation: CASSVDGGRSYNEQFF.

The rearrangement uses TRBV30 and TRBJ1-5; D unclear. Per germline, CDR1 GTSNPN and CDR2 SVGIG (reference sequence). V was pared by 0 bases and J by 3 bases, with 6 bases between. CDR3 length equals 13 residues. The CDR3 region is CAWSVGVNQPQHF. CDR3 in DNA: TGTGCCTGGAGTGTCGGGGTCAATCAGCCCCAGCATTTT.

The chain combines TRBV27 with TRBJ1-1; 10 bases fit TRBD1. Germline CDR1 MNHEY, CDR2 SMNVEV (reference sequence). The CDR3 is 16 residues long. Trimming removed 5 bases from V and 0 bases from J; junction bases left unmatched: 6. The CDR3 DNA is TGTGCCAGCAGTCCGTCCGGGACAGGGGTGAACACTGAAGCTTTCTTT. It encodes CASSPSGTGVNTEAFF.

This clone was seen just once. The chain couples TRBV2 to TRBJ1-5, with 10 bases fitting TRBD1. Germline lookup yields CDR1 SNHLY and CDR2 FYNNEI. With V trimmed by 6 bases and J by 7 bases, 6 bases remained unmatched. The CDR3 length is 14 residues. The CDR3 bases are TGTGCCAGCAGGCCGGGACAGGGGTTACAGCCCCAGCATTTT. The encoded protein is CASRPGQGLQPQHF. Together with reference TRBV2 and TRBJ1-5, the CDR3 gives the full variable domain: EPEVTQTPSHQVTQMGQEVILRCVPISNHLYFYWYRQILGQKVEFLVSFYNNEISEKSEIFDDQFSVERPDGSNFTLKIRSTKLEDSAMYFCASRPGQGLQPQHFGDGTRLSIL.

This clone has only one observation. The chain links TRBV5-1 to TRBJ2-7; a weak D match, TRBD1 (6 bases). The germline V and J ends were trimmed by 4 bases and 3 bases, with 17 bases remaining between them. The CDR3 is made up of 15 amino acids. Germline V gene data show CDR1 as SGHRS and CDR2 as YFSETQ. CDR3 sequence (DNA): TGCGCCAGCAGCCCCTATGGGGACAAGCACTACGAGCAGTACTTC. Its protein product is CASSPYGDKHYEQYF.

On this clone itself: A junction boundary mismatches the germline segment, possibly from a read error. In nucleotides, the CDR3 is TGTGCCACCAGCAAAGGACAAGCCTCCCACGAGCAGTACTTC. It is translated as CATSKGQASHEQYF. V is TRBV15 and J is TRBJ2-7; weak D call: TRBD1 (5 bases). Germline V gene lookup returns CDR1 LNHNV and CDR2 YYDKDF (reference sequence). This CDR3 contains 14 residues.

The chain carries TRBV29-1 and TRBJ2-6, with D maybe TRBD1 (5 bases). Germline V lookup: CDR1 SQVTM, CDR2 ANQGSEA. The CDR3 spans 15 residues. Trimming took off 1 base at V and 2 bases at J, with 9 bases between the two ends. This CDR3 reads CSVEGARAGANVLTF. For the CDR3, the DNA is TGCAGCGTTGAAGGGGCCAGGGCTGGGGCCAACGTCCTGACTTTC.

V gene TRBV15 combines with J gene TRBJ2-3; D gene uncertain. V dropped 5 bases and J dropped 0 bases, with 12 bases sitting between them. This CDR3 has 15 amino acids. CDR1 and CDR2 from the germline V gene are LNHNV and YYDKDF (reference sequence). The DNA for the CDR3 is TGTGCCACCAGCGCTAGACGGTCTAGCACAGATACGCAGTATTTT. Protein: CATSARRSSTDTQYF.

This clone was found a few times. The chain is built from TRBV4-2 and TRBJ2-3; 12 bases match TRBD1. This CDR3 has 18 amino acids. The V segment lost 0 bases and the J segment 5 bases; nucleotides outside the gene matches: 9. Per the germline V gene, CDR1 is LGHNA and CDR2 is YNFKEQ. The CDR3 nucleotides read TGTGCCAGCAGCCAAGATCGGCTGGGACAGGGGGCTGGAGATACGCAGTATTTT. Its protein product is CASSQDRLGQGAGDTQYF.